This T cell receptor (beta chain) was recovered during a study of high-grade serous ovarian cancer treatment subgroups (dated by TCRdb to about 2021). In the study overall: Sequencing yielded a mean of about 13,000 reads and thousands of unique TCR beta rearrangements per sample. The cohort comprised approximately 30 patients: roughly ten with no residual disease after primary surgery (R0), roughly ten excellent NACT responders, and roughly ten poor NACT responders. Under a laparoscopic triage algorithm, patients with high-grade serous ovarian cancer were grouped by complete gross resection or by neoadjuvant chemotherapy response, and the study profiled the TCR beta repertoires of these patients. In total there were roughly 96 samples, since every patient provided one primary tumor sample and two metastatic tumor samples. Results and caveats for the whole study, not just this receptor: The TCR repertoire analyses centered on CDR3, and CDR1 and CDR2 were not analyzed. Repertoire similarity between tumors of the same patient ranged about 0.095 to 0.85, whereas almost no similarity was seen between different patients. TCR clonal relatedness showed a positive correlation with neoantigen level and a trend toward positive correlation with copy number variation and mutation load from whole-genome sequencing. Bulk tumor TCR sequencing lacked spatial information, limiting insight into HGSC tumor complexity and diversity.

CDR1 and CDR2 are read off the germline V gene (reference sequence) as GTSNPN and SVGIG. The CDR3 covers 13 residues, taking in both the cysteine and the phenylalanine. Left in the record is the CDR3 DNA by itself, 39 bases read in frame from the first base. The junction carries 11 bases between V and J, which are trimmed by 1 base and 8 bases respectively. Tumor samples were obtained before definitive surgery or chemotherapy. Genomic DNA was extracted by the MD Anderson Biospecimen Extraction Resource, and TCR sequencing was done by the MD Anderson Cancer Genomics Laboratory. This clone was observed a few times. Its antigen is not yet known. No quality values exist for individual bases; no much larger clone is one base distant. The approximately 100 tumor samples underwent high-throughput TCR profiling with ImmunoSEQ. Turning to the authors' computational methods: To measure repertoire diversity, the metrics used were richness (unique productive sequences), clonality, evenness and relatedness, and the Bhattacharyya coefficient was used to assess similarity between samples. A sensitivity analysis excluded TCRs with fewer than two reads and gave consistent conclusions. This immuneACCESS table, as held by TCRdb, lists in-frame sequences with V and J called but not all clones. Of the missing ones, under half trace to an unresolved V gene in checked studies; the others have no known cause. From that table come the V and J calls and clone size; the DNA was used to work out D and trimming. The sample table contains about 15,000 clones; only one count was recorded for 86% of them. 5% to 7% of the sample is in the top ten clones.

This sequence originates from a human donor with high-grade serous ovarian cancer. The sequenced material came from tumor tissue. This chain is built from TRBV30 and TRBJ1-4; the D gene is possibly TRBD1, with 6 bases matching. The nucleotides are TGTGCCTGGAGTGGGGGGCCCGAGGAAAAACTGTTTTTT. This codes for CAWSGGPEEKLFF.